Sequencing of this TCR beta chain was carried out in a study of cytomegalovirus exposure and HLA in healthy donors. Study-wide context: The Caucasian-associated ancestry cluster held under 90% of under 450 genotyped donors.

60 Vbeta and 13 Jbeta primers were used in PCR. Some clones are missing from TCRdb's copy, which holds only in-frame ones; the method was immunoSEQ multiplex PCR. Among about 200,000 clones listed, roughly 72% were seen once. The germline V gene encodes CDR1 SGHRS and CDR2 YFSETQ. This CDR3 has 17 residues. The V segment lost 4 bases and the J segment 1 base; nucleotides outside the gene matches: 10. As to this clone: Its antigen is unknown.

Whole-study results and caveats: Common viral pathogens were later found to be apparently linked to several of the most significant clusters.

The sequenced material came from PBMCs. This chain uses TRBV5-1 with TRBJ1-1; TRBD1 matches at 10 bases. This clonotype was obtained from a young man in good health and CMV-seronegative. The CDR3 DNA sequence: TGCGCCAGCAGCACCAGGACAGGGGGAGTGGGGAACACTGAAGCTTTCTTT. Translated: CASSTRTGGVGNTEAFF.